The sequence of this T cell receptor beta chain was determined in a study of identical twins. Comments on this clonotype: Its antigen is currently unknown.

TCRdb analysed the 5' RACE reads with MiXCR anew, one entry per CDR3 protein. The table includes some 1,600,000 distinct CDR3 sequences, roughly a third detected once. Notes on the study in general: Compared with models, monozygotic twins showed more out-of-frame TCR alpha sharing.

The CDR3 runs 16 residues. The V and J ends lost 4 bases and 0 bases respectively, with 16 bases between them. Germline assignment: CDR1 ENHRY and CDR2 SYGVKD. The clonotype comes from a newborn girl in good health. Source material: cord blood. This chain links TRBV10-3 with TRBJ2-7, with D possibly matching TRBD2 (7 bases). The CDR3 is CAISGGLAESSYEQYF. The CDR3 region has the DNA TGTGCCATCAGTGGGGGGCTAGCGGAGAGCTCCTACGAGCAGTACTTC.